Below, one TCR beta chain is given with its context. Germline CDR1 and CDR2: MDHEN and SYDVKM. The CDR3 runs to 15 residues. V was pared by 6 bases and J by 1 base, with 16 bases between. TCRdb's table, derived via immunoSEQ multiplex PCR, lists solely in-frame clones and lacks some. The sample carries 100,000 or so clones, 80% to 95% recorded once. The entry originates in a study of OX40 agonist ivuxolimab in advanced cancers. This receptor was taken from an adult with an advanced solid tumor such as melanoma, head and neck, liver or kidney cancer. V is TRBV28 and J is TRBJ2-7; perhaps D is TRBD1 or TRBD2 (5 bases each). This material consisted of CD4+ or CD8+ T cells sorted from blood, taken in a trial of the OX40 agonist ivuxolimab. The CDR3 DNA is TGTGCCAGCAGCCCCGCCGGGACCGATTCCTACGAGCAGTACTTC. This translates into CASSPAGTDSYEQYF.